This entry is about one T cell receptor beta chain. The data were taken from a study of blood T cell repertoires in COVID-19. The overall study: Sample material is recorded as cDNA or gDNA derived from T cells, B-cell-depleted T cells, or PBMCs.

TCRdb keeps only in-frame clones here, not all; method: immunoSEQ multiplex PCR. The sample lists hundreds of thousands of clones; 80% to 90% were seen once. The germline CDR1 and CDR2 sequences are LGHNA and YNFKEQ. This CDR3 spans 15 amino acids. Trimming pared 0 bases from V and 3 bases from J, leaving 11 bases between. What was sequenced was peripheral blood. The rearrangement links TRBV4-2 to TRBJ1-2, with D uncertain. The TCR originated in a woman in her 30s with active or convalescent COVID-19. The CDR3 region has the DNA TGTGCCAGCAGCCAAGAAGGTAGCGATTACTATGGCTACACCTTC. Its translation is CASSQEGSDYYGYTF.